The 5 T cell receptor beta chains listed next were all sequenced from one sample in a study of cytomegalovirus exposure and HLA in healthy donors. PCR involved 60 Vbeta and 13 Jbeta primers. The data were produced by immunoSEQ multiplex PCR, yet TCRdb's version contains in-frame clones alone and is incomplete. Of fewer than 200,000 clones listed, 82% are singletons. Sequencing used PBMCs. The receptors come from a male donor in good health and CMV-seronegative.

The chain links TRBV7-3 to TRBJ1-2; D might be TRBD1 (5 bases). The CDR3 runs to 14 residues. Trimming stripped 5 bases from V and 7 bases from J, with 17 bases between. Germline V CDR1 and CDR2: SGHTA, FQGTGA. CDR3 amino acids: CASSPRGLGGGYTF. CDR3 coding DNA: TGTGCCAGCAGCCCCCGAGGATTGGGGGGTGGCTACACCTTC.

A word on this clone: This likely reflects a read error, since a far larger clone is one base away. The chain joins TRBV20-1 to TRBJ1-1; D call uncertain. The CDR3 is 11 amino acids. Trimming removed 8 bases at V and 4 bases at J, with 11 bases between. The germline CDR1 and CDR2 sequences are DFQATT and SNEGSKA (reference sequence). CDR3 amino acids: CSTVQSTEAFF. CDR3 nucleotide sequence: TGCAGTACGGTACAGAGCACTGAAGCTTTCTTT.

This chain links TRBV7-3 with TRBJ2-1; 8 nucleotides align to TRBD2. Germline CDR1 is SGHTA and CDR2 is FQGTGA. The CDR3 totals 17 residues. Unmatched junction bases numbered 9, after V lost 1 base and J lost 4 bases. This chain's CDR3 is CASSLNSPGLGYNEQFF. The CDR3, as DNA: TGTGCCAGCAGCTTAAATTCGCCGGGACTAGGGTACAATGAGCAGTTCTTC.

This clone has only a few counts. CDR3 sequence (DNA): TGTGCCAGCAGCCAAGATTTGCGGAGCATCTACGAGCAGTACTTC. It specifies CASSQDLRSIYEQYF. The genes are TRBV14 and TRBJ2-7; D not resolved. Trimming removed 0 bases from V and 3 bases from J, with 12 bases in between. Germline values: CDR1 SGHDN, CDR2 FVKESK. This CDR3 contains 15 residues. Complete variable domain (other parts from reference TRBV14 and TRBJ2-7): EAGVTQFPSHSVIEKGQTVTLRCDPISGHDNLYWYRRVMGKEIKFLLHFVKESKQDESGMPNNRFLAERTGGTYSTLKVQPAELEDSGVYFCASSQDLRSIYEQYFGPGTRLTVT.

The J gene is TRBJ1-4, the V gene TRBV5-6, with TRBD1 matching over 8 bases. In germline, CDR1 is SGHDT, CDR2 YYEEEE. CDR3 length: 17 amino acids. Trimming cost V 4 bases and J 3 bases; bases outside gene matches: 11. The CDR3 sequence: CASSPPTGARANEKLFF. Here the CDR3 DNA reads TGTGCCAGCAGCCCTCCGACAGGGGCAAGGGCTAATGAAAAACTGTTTTTT.